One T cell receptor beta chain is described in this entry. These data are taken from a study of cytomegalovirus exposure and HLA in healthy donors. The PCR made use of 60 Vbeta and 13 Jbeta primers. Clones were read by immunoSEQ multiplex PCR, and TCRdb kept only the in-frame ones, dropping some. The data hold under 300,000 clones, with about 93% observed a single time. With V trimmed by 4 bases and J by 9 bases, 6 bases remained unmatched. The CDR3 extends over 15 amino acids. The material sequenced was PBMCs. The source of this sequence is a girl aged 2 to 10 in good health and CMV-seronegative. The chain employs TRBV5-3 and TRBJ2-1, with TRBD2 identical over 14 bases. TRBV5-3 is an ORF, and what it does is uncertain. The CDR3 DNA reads TGTGCCAGAAGCCATGGGACTAGCGGGAGAGCTGAGCAGTTCTTC. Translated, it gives CARSHGTSGRAEQFF.